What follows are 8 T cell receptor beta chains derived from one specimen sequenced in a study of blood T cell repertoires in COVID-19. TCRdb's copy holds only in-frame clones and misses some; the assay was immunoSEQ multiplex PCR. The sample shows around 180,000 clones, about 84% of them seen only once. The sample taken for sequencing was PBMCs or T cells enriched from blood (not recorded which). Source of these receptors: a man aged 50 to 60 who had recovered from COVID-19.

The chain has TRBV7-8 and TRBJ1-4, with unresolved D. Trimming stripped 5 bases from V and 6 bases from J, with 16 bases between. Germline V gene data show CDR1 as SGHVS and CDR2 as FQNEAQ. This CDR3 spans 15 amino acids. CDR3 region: CASSLGRARDEKLFF. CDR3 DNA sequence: TGTGCCAGCAGCCTGGGGAGGGCACGAGATGAAAAACTGTTTTTT.

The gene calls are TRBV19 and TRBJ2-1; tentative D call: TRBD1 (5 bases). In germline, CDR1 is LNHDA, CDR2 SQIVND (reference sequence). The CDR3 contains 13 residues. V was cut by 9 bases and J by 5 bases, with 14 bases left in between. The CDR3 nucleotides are TGTGCCAGCCAAGACAGAACCCACAATGAGCAGTTCTTC. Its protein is CASQDRTHNEQFF.

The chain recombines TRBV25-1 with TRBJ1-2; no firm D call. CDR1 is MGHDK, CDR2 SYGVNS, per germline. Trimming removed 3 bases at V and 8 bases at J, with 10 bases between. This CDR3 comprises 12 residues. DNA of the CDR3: TGTGCCAGCAGTGAGGGCAGAAACGGCTACACCTTC. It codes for CASSEGRNGYTF.

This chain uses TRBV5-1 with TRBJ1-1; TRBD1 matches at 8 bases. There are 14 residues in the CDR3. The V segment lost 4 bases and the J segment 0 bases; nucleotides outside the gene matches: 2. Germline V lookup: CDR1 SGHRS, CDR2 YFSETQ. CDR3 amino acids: CASSKDRVNTEAFF. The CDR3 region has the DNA TGCGCCAGCAGCAAGGACAGGGTGAACACTGAAGCTTTCTTT.

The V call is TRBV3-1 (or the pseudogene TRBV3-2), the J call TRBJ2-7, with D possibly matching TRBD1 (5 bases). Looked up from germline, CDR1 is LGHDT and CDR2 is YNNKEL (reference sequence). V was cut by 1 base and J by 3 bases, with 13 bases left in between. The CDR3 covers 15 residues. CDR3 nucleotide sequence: TGTGCCAGCAGCCAAGCCCTTGGGGCGTTCTACGAGCAGTACTTC. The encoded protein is CASSQALGAFYEQYF.

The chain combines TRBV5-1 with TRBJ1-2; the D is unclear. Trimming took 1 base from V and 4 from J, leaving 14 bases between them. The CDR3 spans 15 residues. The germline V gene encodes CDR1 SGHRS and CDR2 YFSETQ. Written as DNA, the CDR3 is TGCGCCAGCAGCTTGATGGGCTCGGATATCTATGGCTACACCTTC. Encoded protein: CASSLMGSDIYGYTF.

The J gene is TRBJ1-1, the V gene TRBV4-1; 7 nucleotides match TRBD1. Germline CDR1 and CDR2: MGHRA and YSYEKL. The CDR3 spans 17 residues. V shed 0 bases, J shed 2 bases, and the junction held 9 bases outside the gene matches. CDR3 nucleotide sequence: TGCGCCAGCAGCCAAGATAAGGGGGGACAGACCAACACTGAAGCTTTCTTT. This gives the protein CASSQDKGGQTNTEAFF.

The CDR3 sequence is CASSQGPYGYTF. CDR3 sequence (DNA): TGTGCCAGTAGTCAGGGGCCCTATGGCTACACCTTC. V and J are TRBV19 and TRBJ1-2, with D possibly being TRBD1 (6 bases). From germline, CDR1 is LNHDA and CDR2 SQIVND (reference sequence). This CDR3 has 12 amino acids. V lost 5 bases and J lost 4, with 8 bases in between.